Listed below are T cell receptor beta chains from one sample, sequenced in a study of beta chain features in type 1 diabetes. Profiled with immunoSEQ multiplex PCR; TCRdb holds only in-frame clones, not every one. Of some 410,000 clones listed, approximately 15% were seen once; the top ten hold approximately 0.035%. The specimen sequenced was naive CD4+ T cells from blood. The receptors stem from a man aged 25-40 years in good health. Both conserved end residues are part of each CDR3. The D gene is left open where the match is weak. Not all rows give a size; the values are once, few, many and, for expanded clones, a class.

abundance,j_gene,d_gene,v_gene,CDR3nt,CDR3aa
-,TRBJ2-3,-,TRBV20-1,TGCAGTGCTTTCCTGGCAGATACGCAGTATTTT,CSAFLADTQYF
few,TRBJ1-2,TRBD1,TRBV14,TGTGCCAGCAGCGCTGACAGGGAGGACTATGGCTACACCTTC,CASSADREDYGYTF
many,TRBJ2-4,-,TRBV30,TGTGCCTGGAGTGTCGGGCAGGGAAACATTCAGTACTTC,CAWSVGQGNIQYF
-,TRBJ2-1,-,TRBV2,TGTGCCAGCAGTGAAGATCATGGACAAGGTTTGATCTTC,CASSEDHGQGLIF
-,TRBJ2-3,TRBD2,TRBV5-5,TGTGCCAGCAGCTTCCGGACTAGCCTTAATACGCAGTATTTT,CASSFRTSLNTQYF
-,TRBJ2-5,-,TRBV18,TGTGCCAGCTCACAGGGGATAGTTGAGACCCAGTACTTC,CASSQGIVETQYF
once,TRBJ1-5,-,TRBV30,TGTGCCTGGAGTGTTACAGGAGGGGATCAGCCCCAGCATTTT,CAWSVTGGDQPQHF
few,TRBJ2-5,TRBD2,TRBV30,TGTGCCTGGAGTGTACGTAGAACTAGCGGACCACAAGAGACCCAGTACTTC,CAWSVRRTSGPQETQYF
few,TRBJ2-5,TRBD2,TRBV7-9,TGTGCCAGCAGCTTAGCCGGTTTCGCTAGCGGCCACCAAGAGACCCAGTACTTC,CASSLAGFASGHQETQYF
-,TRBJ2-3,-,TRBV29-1,TGCAGCTACTTGACAGATACGCAGTATTTT,CSYLTDTQYF
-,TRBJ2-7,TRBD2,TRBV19,TGTGCCAGTAGCGGACTAGCCTACGAGCAGTACTTC,CASSGLAYEQYF
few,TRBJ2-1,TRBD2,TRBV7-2,TGTGCCAGCAGCCTTATGCCTAGCGGAAACAATGAGCAGTTCTTC,CASSLMPSGNNEQFF
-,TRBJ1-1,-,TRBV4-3,TGCGCCAGCAGCCAAGGGGCGGGGGCGAATCGAAGAAGCACTGAAGCTTTCTTT,CASSQGAGANRRSTEAFF
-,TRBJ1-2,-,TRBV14,TGTGCCAGCAGCCAAGACGACCGAGCCTATGGCTACACCTTC,CASSQDDRAYGYTF
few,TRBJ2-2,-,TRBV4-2,TGTGCCAGCAGCCAAGCGCTGGGGGCCTACACCGGGGAGCTGTTTTTT,CASSQALGAYTGELFF
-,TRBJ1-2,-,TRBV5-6,TGTGCCAGCAGCCCTAGGGCGCGGGGCTACACCTTC,CASSPRARGYTF
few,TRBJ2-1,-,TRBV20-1,TGCAGTGCCCCGATTTGGAAAGAGCAGTTCTTC,CSAPIWKEQFF
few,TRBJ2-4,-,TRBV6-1,TGTGCCAGCAGGCGGGCGGGGACAGCTAAAAACATTCAGTACTTC,CASRRAGTAKNIQYF
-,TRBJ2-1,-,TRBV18,TGTGCCAGCTCAGCCGGGACTCCATACAATGAGCAGTTCTTC,CASSAGTPYNEQFF
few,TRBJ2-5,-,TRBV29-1,TGCAGCGTTCGAGAGGGAGTTCAGGAGACCCAGTACTTC,CSVREGVQETQYF
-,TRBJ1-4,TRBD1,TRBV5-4,TGTGCCAGCAGCTTGGCAGGGGGCACGGCTAATGAAAAACTGTTTTTT,CASSLAGGTANEKLFF
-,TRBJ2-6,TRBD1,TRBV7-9,TGTGCCAGCAGCTTACTCCGACCGACAGGGCCCTCTGGGGCCAACGTCCTGACTTTC,CASSLLRPTGPSGANVLTF
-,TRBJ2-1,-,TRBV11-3,TGTGCCAGCAGCCTAGCAGTCTGGTCCTACAATGAGCAGTTCTTC,CASSLAVWSYNEQFF
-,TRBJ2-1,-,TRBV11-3,TGTGCCAGCAGCTTAGGTGGGGGCTCCTACAATGAGCAGTTCTTC,CASSLGGGSYNEQFF
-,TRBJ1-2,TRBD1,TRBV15,TGTGCCACCAGCAGAGATACAGGGGCCTATGGCTACACCTTC,CATSRDTGAYGYTF
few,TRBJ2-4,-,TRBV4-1,TGCGCCAGCAGCCAAGATGGGGGTTACATTCAGTACTTC,CASSQDGGYIQYF
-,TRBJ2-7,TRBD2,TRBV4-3,TGCGCCAGCAGCCAACAGGGACTAGCGGCCTACGAGCAGTACTTC,CASSQQGLAAYEQYF
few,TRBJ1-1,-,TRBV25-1,TGTGCCAGCAGTGGAAGACTTACAGGAGTGAACACTGAAGCTTTCTTT,CASSGRLTGVNTEAFF
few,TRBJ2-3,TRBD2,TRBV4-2,TGTGCCAGCAGCCAAGGGGAGGGAAGTTTCACAGATACGCAGTATTTT,CASSQGEGSFTDTQYF
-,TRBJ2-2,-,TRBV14,TGTGCCAGCAGCCTGGCCGGGCCCGGGGAGCTGTTTTTT,CASSLAGPGELFF
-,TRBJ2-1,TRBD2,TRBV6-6,TGTGCCAGCAGTTACTCAAGCGGGAGGGGTGATGAGCAGTTCTTC,CASSYSSGRGDEQFF
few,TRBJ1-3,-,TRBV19,TGTGCCAGCGGAAGCTCTGGAAACACCATATATTTT,CASGSSGNTIYF
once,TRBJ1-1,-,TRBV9,TGTGCCAGCAGTTCAGGGGTTAACACTGAAGCTTTCTTT,CASSSGVNTEAFF
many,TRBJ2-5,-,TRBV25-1,TGTGCCAGCAGTGAGAGGGTCGACCAAGAGACCCAGTACTTC,CASSERVDQETQYF
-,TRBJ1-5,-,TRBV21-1,TGTGCCAGCAGCAAAGTAGGCCGGAATCAGCCCCAGCATTTT,CASSKVGRNQPQHF
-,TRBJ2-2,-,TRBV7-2,TGTGCCAGCAGCTTACGCTGGATACCGACGAACACCGGGGAGCTGTTTTTT,CASSLRWIPTNTGELFF
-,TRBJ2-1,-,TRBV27,TGTGCCAGCAGTCTAAACCCGCGACAGAACTCCTACAATGAGCAGTTCTTC,CASSLNPRQNSYNEQFF
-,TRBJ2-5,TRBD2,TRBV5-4,TGTGCCAGCAGCTCACAACTAGGCGGGGGAGAGACCCAGTACTTC,CASSSQLGGGETQYF
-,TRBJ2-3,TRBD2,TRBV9,TGTGCCAGCAGCTCGATGGCGGGGGGATACACAGATACGCAGTATTTT,CASSSMAGGYTDTQYF
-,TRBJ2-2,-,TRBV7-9,TGTGCCAGCAGCTGGGTGGTACGGACCGGGGAGCTGTTTTTT,CASSWVVRTGELFF
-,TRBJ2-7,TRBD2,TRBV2,TGTGCCAGCAGTCCACCCTTCGGCGGGGGGACCTACGAGCAGTACTTC,CASSPPFGGGTYEQYF
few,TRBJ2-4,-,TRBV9,TGTGCCAGCAGCGCAGACGGGGGGCCGAAAAACATTCAGTACTTC,CASSADGGPKNIQYF
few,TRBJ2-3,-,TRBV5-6,TGTGCCAGCAGCCCCACAGGGTATACAGATACGCAGTATTTT,CASSPTGYTDTQYF
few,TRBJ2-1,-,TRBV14,TGTGCCAGCAGCCGGTGGGGTAGGGATGAGCAGTTCTTC,CASSRWGRDEQFF
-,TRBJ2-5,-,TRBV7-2,TGTGCCAGCAGCTTAGTAGGGATTGAGACCCAGTACTTC,CASSLVGIETQYF
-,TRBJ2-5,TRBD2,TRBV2,TGTGCCAGGATCTTAGCGGGGGAAGAGACCCAGTACTTC,CARILAGEETQYF
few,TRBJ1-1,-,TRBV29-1,TGCAGCGTTCTCTGGGGGACCATGAACACTGAAGCTTTCTTT,CSVLWGTMNTEAFF
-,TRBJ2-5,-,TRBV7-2,TGTGCCAGCAGCTCCAAAAGGAGGGTAGCCCGGGAGACCCAGTACTTC,CASSSKRRVARETQYF
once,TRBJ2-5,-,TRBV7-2,TGTGCCAGCAGCTTAGTTCTCCAATTTAGCGGAGGGAAAGAGACCCAGTACTTC,CASSLVLQFSGGKETQYF
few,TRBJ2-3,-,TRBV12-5,TGTGCTAGTGGTTTATCCACCGACGGGCTAGAAGGTGATACGCAGTATTTT,CASGLSTDGLEGDTQYF
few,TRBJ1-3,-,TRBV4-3,TGCGCCAGCAGCCAAGAGGGTGGGCACACCATATATTTT,CASSQEGGHTIYF
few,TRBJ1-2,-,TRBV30,TGTGCCTGGGGCCCCGGGAATGGCTACACCTTC,CAWGPGNGYTF
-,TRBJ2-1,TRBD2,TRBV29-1,TGCAGCGCCCGGAAGGAGCTAGCGGGATACAATGAGCAGTTCTTC,CSARKELAGYNEQFF
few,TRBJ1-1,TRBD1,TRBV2,TGTGCCAGCAGTCGGGACAGGGCAGGGCGCACTGAAGCTTTCTTT,CASSRDRAGRTEAFF
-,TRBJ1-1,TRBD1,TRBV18,TGTGCCAGCTCACCGGGACAGTGGAACACTGAAGCTTTCTTT,CASSPGQWNTEAFF
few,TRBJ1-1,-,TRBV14,TGTGCCAGCAGCCACAGGGGCACCGGAGTGCAGGCTTTCTTT,CASSHRGTGVQAFF